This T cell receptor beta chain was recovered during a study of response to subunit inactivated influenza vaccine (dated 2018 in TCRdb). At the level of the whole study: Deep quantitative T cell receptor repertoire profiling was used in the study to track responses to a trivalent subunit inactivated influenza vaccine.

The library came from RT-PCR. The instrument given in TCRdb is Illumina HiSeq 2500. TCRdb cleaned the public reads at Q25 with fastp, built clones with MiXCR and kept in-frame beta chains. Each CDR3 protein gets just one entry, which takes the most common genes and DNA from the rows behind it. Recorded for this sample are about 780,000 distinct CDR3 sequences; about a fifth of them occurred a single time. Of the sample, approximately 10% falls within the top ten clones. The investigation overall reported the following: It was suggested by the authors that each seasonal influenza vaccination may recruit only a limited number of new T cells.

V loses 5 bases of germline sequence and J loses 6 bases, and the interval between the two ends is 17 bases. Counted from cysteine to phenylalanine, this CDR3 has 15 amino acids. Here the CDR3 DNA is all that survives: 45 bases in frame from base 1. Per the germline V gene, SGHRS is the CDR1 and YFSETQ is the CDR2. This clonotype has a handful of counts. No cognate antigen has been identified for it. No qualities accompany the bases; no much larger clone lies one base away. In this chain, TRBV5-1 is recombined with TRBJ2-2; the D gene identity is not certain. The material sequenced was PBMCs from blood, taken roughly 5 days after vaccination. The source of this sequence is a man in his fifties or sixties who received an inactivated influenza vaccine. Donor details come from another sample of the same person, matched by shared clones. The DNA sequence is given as TGCGCCAGCAGTTCCGACCCTAAGATCGCCGGGGAGCTGTTTTTT. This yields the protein CASSSDPKIAGELFF.